The rows below give T cell receptor beta chains drawn from one sample of a study of identical twins. MiXCR, applied by TCRdb to the 5' RACE reads, yields one record per CDR3 protein. Of 500,000 or so distinct CDR3 sequences detected, 13% to 15% appear once; the ten largest clones hold 0.8% to 1%. The same data also went into a second study, on yellow fever vaccine responses in identical twins.

Sample: CD4+ T cells sorted from blood. These receptors all stem from a woman in her late teens or twenties in good health. Each CDR3 is given with its conserved first and last residue. A D gene is named only where the DNA matches it firmly. Where a row states a size, it is once, few, many or the class of an expanded clone; other rows omit it.

V gene,D gene,clone size,J gene,CDR3 protein,CDR3 DNA
TRBV11-3,TRBD1,.,TRBJ2-1,CASSLGRQGHGNEQFF,TGTGCCAGCAGCTTAGGGCGACAGGGGCATGGCAATGAGCAGTTCTTC
TRBV20-1,.,many,TRBJ2-3,CSARVADTQYF,TGCAGTGCTAGAGTAGCAGATACGCAGTATTTT
TRBV6-4,TRBD2,.,TRBJ2-3,CASRISGVSTDTQYF,TGTGCCAGCAGGATAAGCGGGGTTAGCACAGATACGCAGTATTTT
TRBV28,TRBD2,.,TRBJ2-7,CASGAGGEGSYEQYF,TGTGCCAGCGGGGCCGGGGGGGAGGGCTCCTACGAGCAGTACTTC
TRBV28,TRBD2,.,TRBJ2-1,CASSLRPGLAGGPYNEQFF,TGTGCCAGCAGTTTACGTCCGGGACTAGCGGGAGGGCCTTACAATGAGCAGTTCTTC
TRBV11-2,TRBD2,many,TRBJ2-1,CASSLAGNSYNEQFF,TGTGCCAGCAGCCTAGCGGGAAACTCCTACAATGAGCAGTTCTTC
TRBV5-1,.,many,TRBJ2-3,CASSLDLAADTQYF,TGCGCCAGCAGCTTGGATCTGGCCGCAGATACGCAGTATTTT
TRBV3-1,.,.,TRBJ1-6,CASSQVQGINSPLHF,TGTGCCAGCAGCCAAGTCCAGGGGATAAATTCACCCCTCCACTTT
TRBV9,.,.,TRBJ2-3,CASSVVGTPTDTQYF,TGTGCCAGCAGCGTAGTTGGGACCCCCACAGATACGCAGTATTTT
TRBV10-3,TRBD2,few,TRBJ2-3,CATRTSGGGHDTQYF,TGTGCCACCAGGACTAGCGGGGGAGGACATGATACGCAGTATTTT
TRBV3-1,.,.,TRBJ2-6,CASSQRGANVLTF,TGTGCCAGCAGCCAACGGGGGGCCAACGTCCTGACTTTC
TRBV7-2,.,.,TRBJ1-1,CASSITGWTEAFF,TGTGCCAGCAGCATAACAGGGTGGACTGAAGCTTTCTTT
TRBV11-2,.,many,TRBJ2-5,CASSLDGRRETQYF,TGTGCCAGCAGCTTAGATGGGAGGCGGGAGACCCAGTACTTC
TRBV12-3/TRBV12-4,.,few,TRBJ1-1,CASSLYRDSRNTEAFF,TGTGCCAGCAGTTTGTACAGGGATTCCCGGAACACTGAAGCTTTCTTT
TRBV14,TRBD1,few,TRBJ1-2,CTSSQSGRRQGNYGYTF,TGTACCAGCAGCCAGTCGGGTAGGAGACAGGGGAACTATGGCTACACCTTC
TRBV10-3,.,.,TRBJ2-1,CAISESNLGVGYNEQFF,TGTGCCATCAGTGAGTCGAATCTCGGGGTAGGCTACAATGAGCAGTTCTTC
TRBV7-6,TRBD2,few,TRBJ2-5,CASSLRTSGREETQYF,TGTGCCAGCAGCTTAAGGACTAGCGGGAGGGAAGAGACCCAGTACTTC
TRBV20-1,TRBD2,.,TRBJ2-7,CWARPYSGTSGSIRTYEQYF,TGCTGGGCTAGGCCATACTCCGGGACTAGCGGGAGCATTAGAACCTACGAGCAGTACTTC
TRBV9,TRBD2,.,TRBJ2-3,CASSADNAGTRQYF,TGTGCCAGCAGCGCTGACAACGCCGGGACTAGGCAGTATTTT
TRBV3-1,.,.,TRBJ1-1,CASSQDGGRGNEAFF,TGTGCCAGCAGCCAAGATGGGGGACGGGGGAATGAAGCTTTCTTT
TRBV27,.,.,TRBJ2-7,CASSSAEGSIREQYF,TGTGCCAGCAGCTCCGCCGAGGGCAGCATCAGGGAGCAGTACTTC
TRBV28,TRBD2,.,TRBJ2-7,CATGTSGSRYEQYF,TGTGCCACCGGGACTAGCGGGAGTAGGTACGAGCAGTACTTC
TRBV7-9,.,.,TRBJ2-3,CASSSTQSTDTQYF,TGTGCCAGCAGCTCTACACAGAGCACAGATACGCAGTATTTT
TRBV2,.,few,TRBJ2-5,CASRPQGLGETQYF,TGTGCCAGCAGGCCACAGGGATTGGGGGAGACCCAGTACTTC
TRBV27,TRBD2,few,TRBJ2-7,CASSLTAGGYEQYF,TGTGCCAGCAGTTTGACAGCGGGGGGCTACGAGCAGTACTTC
TRBV6-1,TRBD2,.,TRBJ2-7,CASRTVAGGPYEQYF,TGTGCCAGCAGGACTGTAGCGGGGGGGCCCTACGAGCAGTACTTC